The sample holds a few counts of the clone carrying this TCR beta chain. The target antigen is unknown. There was one heparinised blood draw per donor, averaging approximately 120 mL. Germline V lookup: CDR1 SGHVS, CDR2 FQNEAQ. V was trimmed by 5 bases and J by 7 bases, leaving 20 bases between them. This CDR3 region has 15 residues. All of the isolated RNA was reverse transcribed, so expressed TCRB transcripts were sequenced. Data came from immunoSEQ multiplex PCR; TCRdb stores just in-frame clones and leaves some out. In the table there are around 600,000 clones, around an eighth of which are singletons. These data are taken from a study of beta chain features in type 1 diabetes. Study-wide points: Any HLA effect on TCRB rearrangement was left unresolved by small sub-analyses. TCRB CDR3 length was moderately but significantly reduced in all four CD4+ subsets of Type 1 diabetes patients.

The TCR comes from a man aged 30 to 45 with type 1 diabetes. The rearrangement links TRBV7-8 to TRBJ1-2, with D uncertain. Input material: naive CD4+ T cells from blood. The CDR3 region is CASSPPLSRRFGYTF. The CDR3 bases are TGTGCCAGCAGCCCACCGCTCTCTAGGCGGTTTGGCTACACCTTC.